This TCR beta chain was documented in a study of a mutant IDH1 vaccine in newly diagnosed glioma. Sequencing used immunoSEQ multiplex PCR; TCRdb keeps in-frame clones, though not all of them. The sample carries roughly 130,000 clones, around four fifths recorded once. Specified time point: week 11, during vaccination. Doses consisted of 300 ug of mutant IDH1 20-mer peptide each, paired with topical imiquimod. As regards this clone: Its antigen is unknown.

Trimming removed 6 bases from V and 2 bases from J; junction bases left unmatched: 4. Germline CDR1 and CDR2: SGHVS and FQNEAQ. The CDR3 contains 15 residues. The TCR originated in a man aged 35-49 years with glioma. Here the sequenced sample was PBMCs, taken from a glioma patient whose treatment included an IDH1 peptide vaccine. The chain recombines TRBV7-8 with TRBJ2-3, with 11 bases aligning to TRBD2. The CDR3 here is CASRLLAGATDTQYF. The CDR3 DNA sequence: TGTGCCAGCAGATTACTAGCGGGGGCCACAGATACGCAGTATTTT.